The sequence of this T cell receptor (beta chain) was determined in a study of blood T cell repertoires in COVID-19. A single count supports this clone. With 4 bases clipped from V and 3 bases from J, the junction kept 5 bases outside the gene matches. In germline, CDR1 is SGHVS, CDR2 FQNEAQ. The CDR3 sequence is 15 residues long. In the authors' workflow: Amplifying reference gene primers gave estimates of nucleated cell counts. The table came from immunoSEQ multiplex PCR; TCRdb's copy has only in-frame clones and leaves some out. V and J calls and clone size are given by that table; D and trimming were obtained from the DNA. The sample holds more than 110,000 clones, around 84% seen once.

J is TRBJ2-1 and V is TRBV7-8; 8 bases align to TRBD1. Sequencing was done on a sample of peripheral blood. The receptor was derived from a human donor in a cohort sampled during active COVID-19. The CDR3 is CASSSRTGYYNEQFF. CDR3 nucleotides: TGTGCCAGCAGCTCTAGGACAGGGTACTACAATGAGCAGTTCTTC.